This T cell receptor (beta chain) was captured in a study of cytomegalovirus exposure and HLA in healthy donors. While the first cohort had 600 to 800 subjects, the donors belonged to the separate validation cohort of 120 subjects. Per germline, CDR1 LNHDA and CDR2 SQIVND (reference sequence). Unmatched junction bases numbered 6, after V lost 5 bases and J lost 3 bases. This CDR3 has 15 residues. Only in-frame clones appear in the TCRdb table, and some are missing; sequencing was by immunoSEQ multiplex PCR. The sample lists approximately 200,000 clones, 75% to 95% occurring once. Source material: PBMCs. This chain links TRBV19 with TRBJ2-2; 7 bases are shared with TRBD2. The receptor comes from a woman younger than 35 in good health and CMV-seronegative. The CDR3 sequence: CASSSSGVDTGELFF. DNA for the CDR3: TGTGCCAGTAGTTCGAGCGGGGTGGACACCGGGGAGCTGTTTTTT.